These 32 T cell receptor beta chains were sequenced from one sample in a study of T cell repertoires in cytomegalovirus infection. Each CDR3 protein is one row after TCRdb ran MiXCR on the reads. The data contain 340,000 or so distinct CDR3 sequences, 25% of them seen just once; the ten biggest clones take up roughly 15%. What these receptors recognize is not known. The sample here was cultured PBMCs, taken from culture after CMV antigen stimulation. The receptor source for this set is a human donor in good health (CMV status not recorded). Some clones in this sample may be carry-over from other donors' samples.

This clonotype appeared a few times. The V gene is TRBV6-8, the J gene TRBJ2-1, with 10 bases that match TRBD1. The V and J ends lost 6 bases and 3 bases, in that order; junction bases with no gene match: 2. Germline CDR1 and CDR2: MNHGY and SAAAGT. CDR3 length equals 14 residues. The CDR3 spells CASRTGGDYNEQFF. DNA for the CDR3: TGTGCCAGCAGGACAGGGGGCGACTACAATGAGCAGTTCTTC.

This clonotype has just a few counts. CDR3 nucleotides: TGTGCCAGCAGGAGAAAAAATTGGGACAGGGGAAGCTCCTATAATTCACCCCTCCACTTT. Amino acid sequence: CASRRKNWDRGSSYNSPLHF. The chain has TRBV6-1 and TRBJ1-6, with 10 bases aligning to TRBD1. The CDR3 runs to 20 residues. After removal of 6 bases from V and 0 bases from J, the junction contained 14 bases not matched to a gene. CDR1 is MNHNS, CDR2 SASEGT, per germline.

At least ten counts were recorded for this clonotype. The genes are TRBV11-3 and TRBJ1-1; TRBD1 is a possible D gene (5 bases). CDR1 and CDR2 (germline): SGHNT, YENEEA. The CDR3 sequence is 13 residues long. V gave up 8 bases and J gave up 0 bases, with 10 bases separating them. CDR3 protein: CASAAGVNTEAFF. The CDR3 nucleotides are TGTGCCAGCGCGGCGGGGGTGAACACTGAAGCTTTCTTT.

The chain links TRBV6-1 to TRBJ1-4; a weak D match, TRBD1 (5 bases). Germline V gene lookup returns CDR1 MNHNS and CDR2 SASEGT. V was clipped by 5 bases and J by 8 bases, with 12 bases between them. CDR3 size: 13 residues. As DNA, the CDR3 is TGTGCCAGCAGTCTCGGACACACCGAAAAACTGTTTTTT. Translated: CASSLGHTEKLFF.

The chain combines TRBV4-1 with TRBJ2-3; a possible D gene is TRBD2 (6 bases). The CDR3 has 15 residues. V dropped 4 bases and J dropped 5 bases, with 16 bases sitting between them. The germline gives CDR1 MGHRA, CDR2 YSYEKL. The CDR3 loop is CASSLRGARGDTQYF. The CDR3 coding sequence is TGCGCCAGCAGCCTCCGCGGGGCTCGGGGAGATACGCAGTATTTT.

V and J are TRBV15 and TRBJ2-3; D is undetermined. V lost 3 bases and J lost 3, with 7 bases in between. Germline CDR1 LNHNV, CDR2 YYDKDF (reference sequence). This CDR3 comprises 13 residues. Here the CDR3 reads CATSRGWTDTQYF. CDR3 bases: TGTGCCACCAGCAGGGGGTGGACAGATACGCAGTATTTT. Full variable domain (rest looked up from reference TRBV15 and TRBJ2-3): DAMVIQNPRYQVTQFGKPVTLSCSQTLNHNVMYWYQQKSSQAPKLLFHYYDKDFNNEADTPDNFQSRRPNTSFCFLDIRSPGLGDTAMYLCATSRGWTDTQYFGPGTRLTVL.

This clonotype was seen ten or more times. J is TRBJ2-3 and V is TRBV7-2; D gene unclear. V was trimmed by 8 bases and J by 6 bases, leaving 9 bases between them. The CDR3 is 11 residues long. CDR1 is SGHTA and CDR2 is FQGNSA in the germline V gene. The CDR3 nucleotides are TGTGCCAGCCGACTGGGGGATACGCAGTATTTT. Its translation is CASRLGDTQYF.

This clonotype was picked up a small number of times. The V call is TRBV7-2, the J call TRBJ1-5, with a weak D call TRBD1 (5 bases). Trimming removed 3 bases at V and 4 bases at J, with 13 bases between. The CDR3 is made up of 15 amino acids. Looked up from germline, CDR1 is SGHTA and CDR2 is FQGNSA. This CDR3 is CASSFRAGRNQPQHF. CDR3 sequence (DNA): TGTGCCAGCAGCTTCAGGGCAGGGCGGAATCAGCCCCAGCATTTT.

The chain is built from TRBV7-3 and TRBJ2-3; D is perhaps TRBD2 (5 bases). V was cut by 4 bases and J by 2 bases, with 13 bases left in between. The length of the CDR3 is 15 residues. From germline, CDR1 is SGHTA and CDR2 FQGTGA. The CDR3 region is CASSSLSGPTDTQYF. CDR3 bases: TGTGCCAGCAGCTCCTTGAGCGGCCCCACAGATACGCAGTATTTT.

The chain links TRBV19 to TRBJ2-7; tentatively, D is TRBD1 (5 bases). V lost 2 bases to trimming and J lost 0 bases, with 14 bases between them. Germline CDR1 LNHDA, CDR2 SQIVND (reference sequence). The CDR3 is 16 residues long. The CDR3, as DNA: TGTGCCAGTAGTATAACTCAGGGTTTAAGCTCCTACGAGCAGTACTTC. As protein: CASSITQGLSSYEQYF.

V is TRBV10-3 and J is TRBJ1-4; D is uncertain. From germline, CDR1 is ENHRY and CDR2 SYGVKD. The CDR3 sequence is 15 residues long. V gave up 4 bases and J gave up 7 bases, with 16 bases separating them. CDR3 loop: CAISAVPNVGEKLFF. DNA for the CDR3: TGTGCCATCAGTGCGGTTCCCAACGTCGGTGAAAAACTGTTTTTT.

This clonotype was observed a few times. This chain connects TRBV5-1 to TRBJ1-1, with D possibly matching TRBD1 (6 bases). The CDR3 runs to 15 residues. V lost 4 bases and J lost 3, with 16 bases in between. Germline V lookup: CDR1 SGHRS, CDR2 YFSETQ. CDR3 region: CASSPRGRVDTEAFF. The CDR3 DNA sequence: TGCGCCAGCAGCCCCAGGGGCAGGGTGGACACTGAAGCTTTCTTT. Full variable domain (outside the CDR3, taken from reference TRBV5-1 and TRBJ1-1): KAGVTQTPRYLIKTRGQQVTLSCSPISGHRSVSWYQQTPGQGLQFLFEYFSETQRNKGNFPGRFSGRQFSNSRSEMNVSTLELGDSALYLCASSPRGRVDTEAFFGQGTRLTVV.

The chain is built from TRBV19 and TRBJ1-4; D is perhaps TRBD1 (5 bases). The germline V gene encodes CDR1 LNHDA and CDR2 SQIVND (reference sequence). V was trimmed by 7 bases and J by 5 bases, leaving 14 bases between them. The CDR3 has 14 residues. CDR3: CASTLRQQNEKLFF. Here the CDR3 DNA reads TGTGCCAGTACCCTAAGACAGCAGAATGAAAAACTGTTTTTT.

This clonotype appeared a few times. The V and J genes are TRBV29-1 and TRBJ1-2; 9 bases match TRBD1. Trimming at V came to 4 bases and at J to 7 bases, leaving 4 bases not matched to a gene. The CDR3 covers 12 residues. The germline CDR1 and CDR2 sequences are SQVTM and ANQGSEA. The CDR3 sequence is CSVVGDRVGYTF. The CDR3 nucleotides are TGCAGCGTTGTTGGGGACAGGGTTGGCTACACCTTC. Together with reference TRBV29-1 and TRBJ1-2, the CDR3 gives the full variable domain: SAVISQKPSRDICQRGTSLTIQCQVDSQVTMMFWYRQQPGQSLTLIATANQGSEATYESGFVIDKFPISRPNLTFSTLTVSNMSPEDSSIYLCSVVGDRVGYTFGSGTRLTVV.

The gene calls are TRBV6-2 or TRBV6-3 and TRBJ2-7; maybe TRBD2 (7 bases). Germline V gene lookup returns CDR1 MNHEY and CDR2 SVGEGT. The ends were cut back, 7 bases at V and 6 bases at J, with 19 bases in the middle. The CDR3 runs to 14 residues. CDR3 bases: TGTGCCAGCACCTACTTGGGGGGGGCGGCCGAGCAGTACGTC. Residues: CASTYLGGAAEQYV.

The genes are TRBV7-9 and TRBJ2-6, with 7 nucleotides matching TRBD1. The CDR3 is 18 amino acids. The germline gives CDR1 SEHNR, CDR2 FQNEAQ (reference sequence). V was pared by 5 bases and J by 3 bases, with 13 bases of the junction left unmatched. This CDR3 reads CASSVRQGPPGGANVLTF. In DNA, the CDR3 is TGTGCCAGCAGCGTACGACAGGGCCCCCCGGGTGGGGCCAACGTCCTGACTTTC.

This chain links TRBV4-2 with TRBJ2-3, with D unclear. V shed 0 bases and J shed 0 bases, with 7 bases lying between them. The CDR3 totals 15 residues. Germline loops: CDR1 LGHNA, CDR2 YNFKEQ. The CDR3 loop reads CASSQDVGSTDTQYF. The DNA for the CDR3 is TGTGCCAGCAGCCAAGATGTAGGGAGCACAGATACGCAGTATTTT.

The V call is TRBV7-2, the J call TRBJ2-6, with TRBD2 matching over 14 bases. The CDR3 loop spans 20 amino acids. CDR1 SGHTA and CDR2 FQGNSA come from the germline V gene. V dropped 1 base and J dropped 4; count of bases not matched to a gene: 9. CDR3 nucleotide sequence: TGTGCCAGCAGCTTAGGTGGGGGACTAGCGGGAGCGAGAGGGGCCAACGTCCTGACTTTC. Translating it yields CASSLGGGLAGARGANVLTF.

The sample holds a few counts of this clonotype. V gene TRBV7-9 combines with J gene TRBJ1-2; perhaps TRBD1 as D (5 bases). Between the trimmed V and J ends, which lost 6 bases and 7 bases, there was a span of 12 bases. Germline-derived CDR1 and CDR2 are SEHNR and FQNEAQ (reference sequence). The CDR3 consists of 12 residues. This chain's CDR3 is CASRAQTGGYTF. The CDR3 bases are TGTGCCAGCAGGGCCCAAACAGGTGGCTACACCTTC.

V gene TRBV7-9 combines with J gene TRBJ1-2, with D maybe TRBD1 (6 bases). Trimming left V 2 bases short and J 8 bases short, with 21 bases between. The CDR3 covers 16 residues. Looked up from germline, CDR1 is SEHNR and CDR2 is FQNEAQ (reference sequence). Here the CDR3 DNA reads TGTGCCAGCAGCTTAAACAGGGAGCGCTCGAGTAAAGGCTACACCTTC. It specifies CASSLNRERSSKGYTF. The variable domain in full, completed from reference TRBV7-9 and TRBJ1-2, reads DTGVSQNPRHKITKRGQNVTFRCDPISEHNRLYWYRQTLGQGPEFLTYFQNEAQLEKSRLLSDRFSAERPKGSFSTLEIQRTEQGDSAMYLCASSLNRERSSKGYTFGSGTRLTVV.

CDR3 in amino acids: CASSSNTQADTEAFF. CDR3 in DNA: TGTGCCAGCAGCTCCAATACCCAGGCGGACACTGAAGCTTTCTTT. The genes are TRBV7-6 and TRBJ1-1, with D unclear. CDR3 length equals 15 residues. The V and J ends lost 4 bases and 3 bases respectively, with 15 bases between them. Germline values: CDR1 SGHVS, CDR2 FNYEAQ.

This clonotype showed up just a few times. The rearrangement joins TRBV12-3 or TRBV12-4 to TRBJ1-3; 9 bases fit TRBD1. Trimming took 6 bases from V and 3 from J; bases not matched to a gene: 12. The CDR3 consists of 17 residues. The chain's CDR3 is CASSLHLGGQGGNTIYF. The CDR3 region has the DNA TGTGCCAGCAGCCTACACTTGGGGGGACAGGGTGGAAACACCATATATTTT.

This clonotype was found many times. The genes are TRBV19 and TRBJ1-1; perhaps TRBD1 as D (5 bases). The V and J ends lost 4 bases and 1 base respectively, with 19 bases between them. CDR1 and CDR2 (germline): LNHDA, SQIVND (reference sequence). The CDR3 sequence is 17 residues long. The CDR3 DNA follows: TGTGCCAGTAGTAACGGCCTTTCGGGACGCAGGAACACTGAAGCTTTCTTT. Protein sequence: CASSNGLSGRRNTEAFF.

This clonotype was observed a few times. The rearrangement links TRBV6-5 to TRBJ1-1; D gene unclear. V was clipped by 5 bases and J by 0 bases, with 19 bases between them. Germline V gene sequence: CDR1 MNHEY, CDR2 SVGAGI. This CDR3 region has 17 residues. DNA of the CDR3: TGTGCCAGCAGTAAGACCATTTTTAATCCCATGAACACTGAAGCTTTCTTT. Translation gives CASSKTIFNPMNTEAFF.

This clonotype was counted only a few times. The chain carries TRBV7-9 and TRBJ2-1; 8 bases match TRBD2. After removal of 5 bases from V and 3 bases from J, the junction contained 6 bases not matched to a gene. The CDR3 spans 15 residues. The germline V gene has CDR1 SEHNR and CDR2 FQNEAQ (reference sequence). CDR3 protein: CASSREGTGYNEQFF. Here the CDR3 DNA reads TGTGCCAGCAGCCGGGAGGGTACGGGCTACAATGAGCAGTTCTTC.

The V call is TRBV27, the J call TRBJ2-7; 10 nucleotides line up with TRBD2. Germline V CDR1 and CDR2: MNHEY, SMNVEV (reference sequence). The ends lost 5 bases at V and 0 bases at J; junction bases unmatched: 4. The CDR3 contains 15 residues. The CDR3 DNA is TGTGCCAGCAGTGGAGCGGGAGGGAGCTCCTACGAGCAGTACTTC. Encoded protein: CASSGAGGSSYEQYF.

This clonotype was seen a single time. A much larger clone differs from this one at a single base, so this may be a read error. J is TRBJ2-4 and V is TRBV7-8, with 7 bases lining up with TRBD1. The CDR3 has 15 amino acids. Germline assignment: CDR1 SGHVS and CDR2 FQNEAQ. CDR3 sequence reads: CAGSRQGLSWDIQYF. CDR3 nucleotides: TGTGCCGGCAGCCGACAGGGTCTCTCTTGGGACATTCAGTACTTC.

This clonotype showed up just a few times. This chain connects TRBV20-1 to TRBJ2-1; 8 bases line up with TRBD2. This CDR3 has 16 amino acids. Germline loops: CDR1 DFQATT, CDR2 SNEGSKA (reference sequence). V was clipped by 0 bases and J by 10 bases; unmatched bases: 14. Here the CDR3 reads CSARDYRLATTWEQFF. CDR3 DNA sequence: TGCAGTGCTAGAGACTATAGACTAGCGACAACTTGGGAGCAGTTCTTC.

This clonotype has only a few counts. The chain recombines TRBV11-3 with TRBJ2-5; TRBD2 is a possible D gene (6 bases). V shed 6 bases and J shed 9 bases, with 17 bases lying between them. The CDR3 spans 13 residues. Germline assignment: CDR1 SGHNT and CDR2 YENEEA. CDR3 bases: TGTGCCAGCAGTCGAACTAGCCCCGGAGCCCAGTACTTC. Translated: CASSRTSPGAQYF.

The genes are TRBV10-3 and TRBJ2-1; D possibly matches TRBD1 or TRBD2 (5 bases each). CDR1 is ENHRY, CDR2 SYGVKD, per germline. The CDR3 has 17 residues. The V end was cut by 0 bases, the J end by 7 bases, with 19 bases between. The CDR3 region has the DNA TGTGCCATCAGTGAGTCCCGAGGGGTCCCACGTCTAAATGAGCAGTTCTTC. Protein sequence: CAISESRGVPRLNEQFF.

This rearrangement joins TRBV4-3 to TRBJ2-1; TRBD2 is a possible D gene (5 bases). This CDR3 is 17 amino acids long. The V gene's germline CDR1 is LGHNA and CDR2 YSLEER. With 4 bases removed from V and 0 bases from J, the gap between germline ends came to 16 bases. The CDR3 nucleotides are TGCGCCAGCAGCCTCGTGGGCGGGCCAAGCTCCTACAATGAGCAGTTCTTC. It translates to CASSLVGGPSSYNEQFF.

This clonotype was counted once. A much bigger clone sits one base away, suggesting this may be a read error. The genes are TRBV7-2 and TRBJ1-5, with D perhaps TRBD1 (5 bases). The CDR3 consists of 14 residues. Germline CDR1 is SGHTA and CDR2 is FQGNSA. The V end was cut by 10 bases, the J end by 9 bases, with 22 bases between. CDR3 DNA: TGTGCCACCTCTAGAGGGGACGGTGTGGGGCCCCAGCATTTT. Protein sequence: CATSRGDGVGPQHF.